Following are 30 T cell receptor beta chains from one sample sequenced in a study of blood T cell repertoires in COVID-19. TCRdb's table, derived via immunoSEQ multiplex PCR, lists solely in-frame clones and lacks some. The table shows 200,000 or so clones, with roughly 85% occurring only once. The sample comprised PBMCs or T cells enriched from blood (not recorded which). The receptor set was obtained from a woman aged 40 to 50 with acute COVID-19.

The genes are TRBV1 and TRBJ2-3; TRBD2, the table's D call, lacks a check against the DNA. TRBV1 is a pseudogene locus. The CDR3 totals 16 residues. This CDR3 is CTSSQGEAGWTDTQYF. The CDR3 DNA is TGCACCAGCAGCCAAGGGGAGGCAGGGTGGACAGATACGCAGTATTTT.

This chain uses TRBV19 with TRBJ1-5; D is ambiguous. The germline V gene encodes CDR1 LNHDA and CDR2 SQIVND (reference sequence). V was trimmed by 5 bases and J by 0 bases, leaving 5 bases between them. CDR3 size: 13 residues. The CDR3, as DNA: TGTGCCAGTAGTTTAAATAGCAATCAGCCCCAGCATTTT. Amino acid sequence: CASSLNSNQPQHF. The full variable domain, rest sourced from reference TRBV19 and TRBJ1-5, is DGGITQSPKYLFRKEGQNVTLSCEQNLNHDAMYWYRQDPGQGLRLIYYSQIVNDFQKGDIAEGYSVSREKKESFPLTVTSAQKNPTAFYLCASSLNSNQPQHFGDGTRLSIL.

The chain is built from TRBV19 and TRBJ1-5; 8 bases are shared with TRBD1. J was trimmed by 8 bases and V by 3 bases; bases with no gene match: 6. There are 14 residues in the CDR3. Per the germline V gene, CDR1 is LNHDA and CDR2 is SQIVND (reference sequence). CDR3 nucleotides: TGTGCCAGTAGTATGAGCCAGGGGGCTAAGCCCCAGCATTTT. Encoded protein: CASSMSQGAKPQHF.

V gene TRBV6-5 combines with J gene TRBJ2-2, with 7 bases aligning to TRBD1. The CDR3 contains 15 residues. Germline lookup yields CDR1 MNHEY and CDR2 SVGAGI. With V trimmed by 5 bases and J by 6 bases, 9 bases remained unmatched. CDR3 coding DNA: TGTGCCAGCAGTCGCGTCCGGCAGGGGGCCGGGGAGCTGTTTTTT. It encodes CASSRVRQGAGELFF.

Comments on this clone: The junction shows a germline mismatch at one end, possibly a read error. V gene TRBV2 combines with J gene TRBJ1-1; 10 nucleotides line up with TRBD1. Germline CDR1 reads SNHLY; CDR2 reads FYNNEI. This CDR3 spans 12 amino acids. This chain's CDR3 is CASYGTGVFLGF. DNA for the CDR3: TGTGCCAGCTACGGGACAGGGGTCTTCTTGGGCTTT.

This clone was observed once. The rearrangement joins TRBV7-8 to TRBJ1-2; 7 nucleotides line up with TRBD1. Trimming cost V 1 base and J 4 bases; bases outside gene matches: 9. This CDR3 comprises 16 residues. Per the germline V gene, CDR1 is SGHVS and CDR2 is FQNEAQ. This chain's CDR3 is CASSLETLGDSYGYTF. DNA of the CDR3: TGTGCCAGCAGCTTAGAAACCCTGGGGGACAGCTATGGCTACACCTTC.

Of note for this clone: This sample also contains other DNA sequences that code for the same CDR3. The rearrangement links TRBV5-1 to TRBJ1-1; D is unresolved. Trimming stripped 4 bases from V and 6 bases from J, with 7 bases between. Per germline, CDR1 SGHRS and CDR2 YFSETQ. This CDR3 is built from 11 residues. DNA of the CDR3: TGCGCCAGCAGCCTCGGGGCTGAAGCTTTCTTT. Translating it yields CASSLGAEAFF.

The rearrangement links TRBV19 to TRBJ1-5; D is possibly TRBD1 (5 bases). There are 12 residues in the CDR3. Germline assignment: CDR1 LNHDA and CDR2 SQIVND (reference sequence). V dropped 3 bases and J dropped 7 bases, with 7 bases sitting between them. Written as DNA, the CDR3 is TGTGCCAGTAGTATTAAGGGGCAGCCCCAGCATTTT. Translating it yields CASSIKGQPQHF.

This chain uses TRBV19 with TRBJ1-1, with TRBD1 matching over 9 bases. The J segment lost 2 bases and the V segment lost 1 base, leaving 5 bases of the junction unmatched. The CDR3 extends over 16 amino acids. Germline V gives CDR1 LNHDA, CDR2 SQIVND (reference sequence). CDR3 amino acids: CASSIVGDRANTEAFF. The CDR3, as DNA: TGTGCCAGTAGTATAGTTGGGGACAGGGCCAACACTGAAGCTTTCTTT.

V is TRBV6-5 and J is TRBJ1-6; tentatively, D is TRBD1 (5 bases). The germline gives CDR1 MNHEY, CDR2 SVGAGI. Trimming cost V 4 bases and J 7 bases, with 8 bases left between them. This CDR3 has 13 residues. The CDR3 spells CASSSTGNSPLHF. CDR3 bases: TGTGCCAGCAGTTCTACAGGAAATTCACCCCTCCACTTT.

This clone was seen a single time. V gene TRBV7-9 combines with J gene TRBJ1-5; no clear D. The germline V gene encodes CDR1 SEHNR and CDR2 FQNEAQ (reference sequence). The CDR3 totals 14 residues. V was shortened by 1 base and J by 4 bases, with 8 bases between the two germline ends. The CDR3 nucleotides read TGTGCCAGCAGCTTAGGGTCCACTAATCAGCCCCAGCATTTT. Protein: CASSLGSTNQPQHF.

The chain links TRBV3-1 (or the pseudogene TRBV3-2) to TRBJ1-1; D remains ambiguous. The V end lost 4 bases, the J end lost 1 base, and 7 bases lay between the germline ends. Germline loops: CDR1 LGHDT, CDR2 YNNKEL (reference sequence). CDR3 size: 13 residues. CDR3 loop: CASSLTKNTEAFF. In nucleotides, the CDR3 is TGTGCCAGCAGCCTAACAAAGAACACTGAAGCTTTCTTT.

The V gene is TRBV28, the J gene TRBJ2-3, with D tentatively TRBD1 (5 bases). Trimming pared 8 bases from V and 4 bases from J, leaving 19 bases between. The CDR3 is 15 amino acids. Per the germline V gene, CDR1 is MDHEN and CDR2 is SYDVKM. This CDR3 reads CASESQGHTPDTQYF. In DNA form, the CDR3 reads TGTGCCAGCGAATCGCAGGGTCACACACCAGATACGCAGTATTTT.

V and J are TRBV27 and TRBJ1-4; D is ambiguous. Trimming pared 7 bases from V and 3 bases from J, leaving 9 bases between. Germline assignment: CDR1 MNHEY and CDR2 SMNVEV (reference sequence). CDR3 length: 13 amino acids. The CDR3 coding sequence is TGTGCCAGCAAAGAGAGCCCTAATGAAAAACTGTTTTTT. Translated, it gives CASKESPNEKLFF.

At least ten counts were recorded for this clone. Other DNA sequences in the same sample also yield this CDR3. The rearrangement joins TRBV6-1 to TRBJ1-2; D gene unclear. V was pared by 1 base and J by 1 base, with 4 bases between. This CDR3 has 13 amino acids. Per the germline V gene, CDR1 is MNHNS and CDR2 is SASEGT. The CDR3 sequence is CASSEGSNYGYTF. CDR3 DNA: TGTGCCAGCAGTGAAGGCAGTAACTATGGCTACACCTTC.

On this clone itself: Compared with germline, one end of the junction differs, possibly owing to a read error. The chain combines TRBV7-7 with TRBJ2-1, with D possibly matching TRBD2 (5 bases). CDR3 length: 15 amino acids. Germline V lookup: CDR1 SSHAT, CDR2 FNYEAQ (reference sequence). CDR3 nucleotide sequence: TGTGCTAGCAGCTTAGCGCTCGCCAGCTACAATGAGCAGTTCTTC. Translating it yields CASSLALASYNEQFF.

The V gene is TRBV27, the J gene TRBJ2-2; 7 nucleotides line up with TRBD1. The ends lost 6 bases at V and 6 bases at J; junction bases unmatched: 7. Germline V gives CDR1 MNHEY, CDR2 SMNVEV (reference sequence). CDR3 length equals 14 residues. In DNA, the CDR3 is TGTGCCAGCAGCCTACTCCAGGGGGCCGGGGAGCTGTTTTTT. Amino acid sequence: CASSLLQGAGELFF.

The chain has TRBV15 and TRBJ2-1, with D uncertain. The CDR3 has 14 amino acids. CDR1 and CDR2 (germline): LNHNV, YYDKDF (reference sequence). Between the trimmed V and J ends, which lost 1 base and 2 bases, there was a span of 6 bases. The CDR3 bases are TGTGCCACCAGCAGAGGAACAGCCTACAATGAGCAGTTCTTC. Its protein product is CATSRGTAYNEQFF.

The CDR3 coding sequence is TGTGCCAGCAGTTTAACTGGAGAGACCCAGTACTTC. It translates to CASSLTGETQYF. The chain joins TRBV27 to TRBJ2-5, with unresolved D. The CDR3 contains 12 residues. In germline, CDR1 is MNHEY, CDR2 SMNVEV (reference sequence). The germline V and J ends were trimmed by 2 bases and 4 bases, with 5 bases remaining between them.

The rearrangement links TRBV7-9 to TRBJ2-5; D is perhaps TRBD1 (5 bases). The CDR3 is made up of 16 amino acids. The V gene's germline CDR1 is SEHNR and CDR2 FQNEAQ (reference sequence). Trimming cost V 5 bases and J 1 base, with 17 bases left between them. CDR3 residues: CASSGRPDSAQETQYF. CDR3 sequence (DNA): TGTGCCAGCAGCGGCCGTCCTGACAGCGCCCAAGAGACCCAGTACTTC.

To note about this clone: Other DNA sequences of this sample code for an identical CDR3. The chain is built from TRBV3-1 (or the pseudogene TRBV3-2) and TRBJ2-3; a possible D gene is TRBD2 (6 bases). Per the germline V gene, CDR1 is LGHDT and CDR2 is YNNKEL (reference sequence). Trimming removed 4 bases from V and 6 bases from J, with 8 bases in between. The CDR3 contains 12 residues. The CDR3 DNA reads TGTGCCAGCAGCCCCGGAGGGGATACGCAGTATTTT. It is translated as CASSPGGDTQYF.

The chain recombines TRBV4-1 with TRBJ1-2; TRBD1 matches at 10 bases. The germline gives CDR1 MGHRA, CDR2 YSYEKL. This CDR3 has 15 amino acids. Trimming took 4 bases from V and 8 from J; bases not matched to a gene: 10. CDR3 nucleotide sequence: TGCGCCAGCAGCCTTAACCGGGACAGGGGAAGGGGCTACACCTTC. This gives the protein CASSLNRDRGRGYTF.

The gene calls are TRBV24-1 and TRBJ2-3; D unresolved. V lost 1 base and J lost 10, with 11 bases in between. CDR1 is KGHDR and CDR2 is SFDVKD in the germline V gene. This CDR3 comprises 13 residues. The CDR3 sequence is CATSDLARWAQYF. The DNA of the CDR3 is TGTGCCACCAGTGATTTAGCTAGGTGGGCGCAGTATTTT.

This rearrangement joins TRBV9 to TRBJ1-1; no clear D. The V gene's germline CDR1 is SGDLS and CDR2 YYNGEE. V lost 2 bases and J lost 1, with 12 bases in between. The CDR3 has 15 residues. CDR3 region: CASSVSGFSNTEAFF. CDR3 nucleotide sequence: TGTGCCAGCAGCGTCTCGGGGTTCTCGAACACTGAAGCTTTCTTT.

This chain uses TRBV30 with TRBJ1-6; TRBD1 might be the D (5 bases). The CDR3 sequence is 14 residues long. Trimming shortened V by 5 bases and J by 3 bases, and 11 bases separated the two germline ends. The germline CDR1 and CDR2 sequences are GTSNPN and SVGIG (reference sequence). In DNA form, the CDR3 reads TGTGCCTGGGATTTCGGGGGCTATAATTCACCCCTCCACTTT. Its translation is CAWDFGGYNSPLHF.

The chain uses TRBV5-6 and TRBJ2-4, with D maybe TRBD2 (6 bases). CDR1 is SGHDT, CDR2 YYEEEE, per germline. The length of the CDR3 is 16 residues. Trimming removed 4 bases at V and 1 base at J, with 15 bases between. CDR3 bases: TGTGCCAGCAGCCCAACTAGCTTCGGGGCCAAAAACATTCAGTACTTC. Its translation: CASSPTSFGAKNIQYF.

The rearrangement links TRBV6-2 or TRBV6-3 to TRBJ2-5; unclear D gene. The germline CDR1 and CDR2 sequences are MNHEY and SVGEGT. The CDR3 length is 11 residues. V was clipped by 4 bases and J by 5 bases, with 5 bases between them. The CDR3 region is CASSLFETQYF. The CDR3 coding sequence is TGTGCCAGCAGTTTATTCGAGACCCAGTACTTC.

The chain couples TRBV5-6 to TRBJ1-1; the match to TRBD1 covers 8 bases. V lost 0 bases and J lost 5; bases outside the gene matches: 6. CDR1 and CDR2 (germline): SGHDT, YYEEEE. The CDR3 runs 15 residues. Here the CDR3 reads CASSLAYRGVTEAFF. CDR3 nucleotide sequence: TGTGCCAGCAGCTTGGCTTACAGGGGGGTAACTGAAGCTTTCTTT.

The chain is built from TRBV3-1 (or the pseudogene TRBV3-2) and TRBJ1-6, with 7 bases that match TRBD1. The CDR3 spans 14 residues. Germline V lookup: CDR1 LGHDT, CDR2 YNNKEL (reference sequence). The J segment lost 7 bases and the V segment lost 0 bases, leaving 0 bases of the junction unmatched. In DNA, the CDR3 is TGTGCCAGCAGCCAAGAACAGGGGAATTCACCCCTCCACTTT. Translating it yields CASSQEQGNSPLHF.

This chain uses TRBV6-6 with TRBJ2-1; 8 bases align to TRBD1. Germline V gene lookup returns CDR1 MNHNY and CDR2 SVGAGI (reference sequence). CDR3 length: 15 amino acids. The V gene end was trimmed by 6 bases and the J gene end by 6 bases; junction bases not matched to a gene: 10. The CDR3 sequence: CASREGTGVPNEQFF. DNA of the CDR3: TGTGCCAGCAGGGAGGGGACAGGAGTACCCAATGAGCAGTTCTTC.